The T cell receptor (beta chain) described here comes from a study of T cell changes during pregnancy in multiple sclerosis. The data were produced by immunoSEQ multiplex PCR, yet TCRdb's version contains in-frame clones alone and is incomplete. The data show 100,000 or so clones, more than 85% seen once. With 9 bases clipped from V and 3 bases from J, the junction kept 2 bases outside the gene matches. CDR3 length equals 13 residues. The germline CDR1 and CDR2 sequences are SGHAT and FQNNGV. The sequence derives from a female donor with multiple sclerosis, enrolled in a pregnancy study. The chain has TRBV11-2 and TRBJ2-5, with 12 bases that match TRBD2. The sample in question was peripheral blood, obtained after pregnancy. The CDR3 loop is CASWTSGEETQYF. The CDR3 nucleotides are TGTGCCAGTTGGACTAGCGGGGAAGAGACCCAGTACTTC.